This TCR beta chain derives from a study of cytomegalovirus exposure and HLA in healthy donors. Germline V gene data show CDR1 as SGDLS and CDR2 as YYNGEE. V was cut by 4 bases and J by 7 bases, with 12 bases left in between. CDR3 size: 13 residues. Notes on the study in general: The study dropped some indistinguishable V segments, TRBV6-2 and TRBV6-3 among them. It was in a later analysis that TCR association rates were seen to vary by HLA locus, highest for DRB1 and lowest for HLA-C.

Details on this clone: Its cognate antigen is unknown.

The PCR employed 60 Vbeta primers together with 13 Jbeta primers. Clones were sequenced by immunoSEQ multiplex PCR, and TCRdb holds only the in-frame ones, with some missing. The profile shows 150,000 or so clones, 77% of them singletons. The sequence derives from a male donor in good health and CMV-seropositive. The material sequenced was PBMCs. The chain combines TRBV9 with TRBJ2-1; D is unclear. DNA for the CDR3: TGTGCCAGCAGCCAGAACCCCTCTAATGAGCAGTTCTTC. It encodes CASSQNPSNEQFF.